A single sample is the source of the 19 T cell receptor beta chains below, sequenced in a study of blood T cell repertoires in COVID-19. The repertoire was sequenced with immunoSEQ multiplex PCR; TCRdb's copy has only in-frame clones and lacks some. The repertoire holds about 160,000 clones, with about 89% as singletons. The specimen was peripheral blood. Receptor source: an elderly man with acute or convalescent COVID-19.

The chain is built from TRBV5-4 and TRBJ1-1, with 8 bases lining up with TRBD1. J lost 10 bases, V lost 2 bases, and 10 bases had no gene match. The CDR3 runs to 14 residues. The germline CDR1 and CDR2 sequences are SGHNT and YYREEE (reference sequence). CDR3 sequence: CASSLEGQGARAFF. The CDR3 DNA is TGTGCCAGCAGCTTAGAAGGGCAGGGGGCACGAGCTTTCTTT.

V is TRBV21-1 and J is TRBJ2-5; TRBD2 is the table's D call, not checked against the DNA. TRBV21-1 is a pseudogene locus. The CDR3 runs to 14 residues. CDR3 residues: CASSKVAAQETQYF. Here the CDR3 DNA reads TGTGCCAGCAGCAAAGTCGCGGCCCAAGAGACCCAGTACTTC.

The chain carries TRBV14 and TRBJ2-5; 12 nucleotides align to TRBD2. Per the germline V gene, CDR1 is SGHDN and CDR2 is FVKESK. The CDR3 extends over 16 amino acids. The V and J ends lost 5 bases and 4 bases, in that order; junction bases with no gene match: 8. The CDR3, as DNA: TGTGCCAGCAGCTCTGGACTAGCGGGGCTTGCAGAGACCCAGTACTTC. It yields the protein CASSSGLAGLAETQYF.

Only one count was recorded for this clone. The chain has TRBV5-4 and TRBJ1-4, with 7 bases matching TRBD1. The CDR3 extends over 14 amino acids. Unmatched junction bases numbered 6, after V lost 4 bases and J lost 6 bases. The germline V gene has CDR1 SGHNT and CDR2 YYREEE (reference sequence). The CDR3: CASSLPDRDEKLFF. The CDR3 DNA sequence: TGTGCCAGCAGCCTACCCGACAGGGATGAAAAACTGTTTTTT.

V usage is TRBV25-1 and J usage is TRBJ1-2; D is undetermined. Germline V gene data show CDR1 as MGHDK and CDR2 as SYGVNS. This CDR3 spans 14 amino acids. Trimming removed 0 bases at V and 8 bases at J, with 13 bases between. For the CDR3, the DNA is TGTGCCAGCAGTGAATACTCCCGGTCCGGGGGCTACACCTTC. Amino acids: CASSEYSRSGGYTF.

The CDR3 loop is CASSSTTGQAARGYTF. In DNA form, the CDR3 reads TGCGCCAGCAGCTCAACCACGGGACAGGCGGCGAGGGGCTACACCTTC. V usage is TRBV5-1 and J usage is TRBJ1-2; TRBD1 agrees at 8 bases. V shed 3 bases, J shed 8 bases, and the junction held 15 bases outside the gene matches. The germline gives CDR1 SGHRS, CDR2 YFSETQ. The CDR3 spans 16 residues.

The CDR3 here is CASRSGRGGAQPQHF. The CDR3 DNA sequence: TGTGCCAGCCGCTCTGGCAGAGGGGGTGCGCAGCCCCAGCATTTT. This chain links TRBV2 with TRBJ1-5, with D possibly being TRBD1 (6 bases). The germline V gene has CDR1 SNHLY and CDR2 FYNNEI. Trimming removed 8 bases from V and 7 bases from J, with 21 bases in between. The CDR3 runs 15 residues.

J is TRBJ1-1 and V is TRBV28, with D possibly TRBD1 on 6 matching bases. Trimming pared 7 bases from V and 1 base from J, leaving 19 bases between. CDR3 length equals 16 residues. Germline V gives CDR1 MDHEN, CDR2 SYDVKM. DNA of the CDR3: TGTGCCAGCATGACAGGTGCCTGGGACCCGAACACTGAAGCTTTCTTT. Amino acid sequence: CASMTGAWDPNTEAFF.

The CDR3 DNA is TGTGCCAGCAGCACGGGACTCTCCTACGAGCAGTACTTC. It is translated as CASSTGLSYEQYF. This chain connects TRBV5-4 to TRBJ2-7, with a tentative D call TRBD2 (6 bases). V lost 4 bases and J lost 0, with 8 bases in between. Germline V gives CDR1 SGHNT, CDR2 YYREEE (reference sequence). The CDR3 runs to 13 residues.

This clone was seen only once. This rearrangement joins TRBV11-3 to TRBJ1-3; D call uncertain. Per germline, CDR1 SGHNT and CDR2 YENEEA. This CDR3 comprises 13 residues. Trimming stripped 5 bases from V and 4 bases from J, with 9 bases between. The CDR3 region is CASSLGGGNTIYF. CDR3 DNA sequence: TGTGCCAGCAGCCTAGGAGGAGGAAACACCATATATTTT.

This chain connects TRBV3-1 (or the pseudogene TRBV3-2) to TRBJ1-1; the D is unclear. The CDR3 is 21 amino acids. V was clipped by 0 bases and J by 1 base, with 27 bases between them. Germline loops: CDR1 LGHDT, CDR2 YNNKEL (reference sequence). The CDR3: CASSQDPVLFRSDKPNTEAFF. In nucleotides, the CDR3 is TGTGCCAGCAGCCAAGATCCGGTTCTCTTCAGGTCAGATAAACCGAACACTGAAGCTTTCTTT.

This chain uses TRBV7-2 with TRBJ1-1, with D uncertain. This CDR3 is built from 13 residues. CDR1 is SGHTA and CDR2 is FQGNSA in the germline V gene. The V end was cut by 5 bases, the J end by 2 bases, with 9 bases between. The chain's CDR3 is CASSRPGNTEAFF. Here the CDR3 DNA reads TGTGCCAGCAGCCGACCGGGAAACACTGAAGCTTTCTTT.

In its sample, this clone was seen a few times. For the CDR3, the DNA is TGTGCCAGCAGCCGAAAGGGGGGGTCTGGGGAGCTGTTTTTT. As protein: CASSRKGGSGELFF. The chain employs TRBV3-1 (or the pseudogene TRBV3-2) and TRBJ2-2, with D tentatively TRBD2 (7 bases). Trimming took 4 bases from V and 8 from J, leaving 14 bases between them. Germline V gene lookup returns CDR1 LGHDT and CDR2 YNNKEL (reference sequence). The CDR3 loop spans 14 amino acids.

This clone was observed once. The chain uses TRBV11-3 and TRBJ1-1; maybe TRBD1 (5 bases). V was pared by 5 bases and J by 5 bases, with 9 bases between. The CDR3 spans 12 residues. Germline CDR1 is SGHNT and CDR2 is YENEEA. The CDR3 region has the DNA TGTGCCAGCAGCGGGGGGGGTACTGAAGCTTTCTTT. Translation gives CASSGGGTEAFF.

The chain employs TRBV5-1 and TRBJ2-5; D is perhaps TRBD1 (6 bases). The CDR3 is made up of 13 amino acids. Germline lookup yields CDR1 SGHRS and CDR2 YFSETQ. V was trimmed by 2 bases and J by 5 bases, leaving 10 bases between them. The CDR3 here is CASSLGRGETQYF. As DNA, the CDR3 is TGCGCCAGCAGCTTAGGCAGGGGTGAGACCCAGTACTTC. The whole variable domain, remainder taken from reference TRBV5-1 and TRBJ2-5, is KAGVTQTPRYLIKTRGQQVTLSCSPISGHRSVSWYQQTPGQGLQFLFEYFSETQRNKGNFPGRFSGRQFSNSRSEMNVSTLELGDSALYLCASSLGRGETQYFGPGTRLLVL.

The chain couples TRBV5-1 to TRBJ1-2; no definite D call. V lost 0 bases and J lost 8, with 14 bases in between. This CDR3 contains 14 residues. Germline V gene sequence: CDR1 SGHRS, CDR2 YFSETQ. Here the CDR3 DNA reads TGCGCCAGCAGCTTGGCCGCGGCTTTGCAGGGCTACACCTTC. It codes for CASSLAAALQGYTF.

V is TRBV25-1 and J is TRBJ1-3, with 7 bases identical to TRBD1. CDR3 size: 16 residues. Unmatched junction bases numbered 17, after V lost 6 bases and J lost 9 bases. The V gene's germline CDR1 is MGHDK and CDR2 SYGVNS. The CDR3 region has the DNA TGTGCCAGCAGCTTCGGCTCAGGGGGGCGAGCGGTCACCATATATTTT. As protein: CASSFGSGGRAVTIYF.

This CDR3 is CASTPGTAGSSYEQYF. CDR3 bases: TGTGCCAGCACCCCGGGCACAGCGGGGTCTTCCTACGAGCAGTACTTC. The chain combines TRBV28 with TRBJ2-7; 7 bases map to TRBD2. This CDR3 is 16 amino acids long. V lost 7 bases and J lost 1; bases outside the gene matches: 13. The germline CDR1 and CDR2 sequences are MDHEN and SYDVKM.

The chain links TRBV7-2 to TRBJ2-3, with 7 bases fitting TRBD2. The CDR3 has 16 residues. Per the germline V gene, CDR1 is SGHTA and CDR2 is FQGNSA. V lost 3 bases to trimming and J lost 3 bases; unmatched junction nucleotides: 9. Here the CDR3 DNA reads TGTGCCAGCAGCTTCGCTAGCGGTTCGCCAACAGATACGCAGTATTTT. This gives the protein CASSFASGSPTDTQYF.